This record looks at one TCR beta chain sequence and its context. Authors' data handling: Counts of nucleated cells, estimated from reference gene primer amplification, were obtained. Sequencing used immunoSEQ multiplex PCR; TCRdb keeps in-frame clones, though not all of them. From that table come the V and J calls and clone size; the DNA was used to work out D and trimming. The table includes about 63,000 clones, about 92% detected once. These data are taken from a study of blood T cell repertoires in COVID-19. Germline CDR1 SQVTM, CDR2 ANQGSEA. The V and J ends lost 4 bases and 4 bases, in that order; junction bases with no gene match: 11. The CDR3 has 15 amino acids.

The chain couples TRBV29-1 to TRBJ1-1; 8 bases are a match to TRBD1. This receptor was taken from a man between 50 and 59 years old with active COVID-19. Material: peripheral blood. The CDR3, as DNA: TGCAGCGTTGCAAGGACGCTAACAGGGGGCACTGAAGCTTTCTTT. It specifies CSVARTLTGGTEAFF.